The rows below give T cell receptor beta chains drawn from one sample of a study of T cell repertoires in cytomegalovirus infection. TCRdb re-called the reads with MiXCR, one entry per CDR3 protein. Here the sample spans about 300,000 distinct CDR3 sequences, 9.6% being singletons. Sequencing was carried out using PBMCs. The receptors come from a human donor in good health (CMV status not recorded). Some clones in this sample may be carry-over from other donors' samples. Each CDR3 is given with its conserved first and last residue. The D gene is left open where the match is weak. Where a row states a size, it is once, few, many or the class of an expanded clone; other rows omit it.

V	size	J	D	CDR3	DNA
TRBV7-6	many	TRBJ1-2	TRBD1	CASSGRDRGRDGYTF	TGTGCCAGCAGCGGCCGGGACAGGGGGCGTGATGGCTACACCTTC
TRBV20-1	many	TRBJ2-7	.	CSARVGRLTKNHYEQYF	TGCAGTGCTAGGGTAGGACGTCTCACGAAAAACCACTACGAGCAGTACTTC
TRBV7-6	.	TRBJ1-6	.	CASSRSGLSPLHF	TGTGCCAGCAGCCGGTCAGGGCTTTCACCCCTCCACTTT
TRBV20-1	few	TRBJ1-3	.	CSASSRQGRNTIYF	TGCAGTGCTAGCTCTCGTCAGGGGAGAAACACCATATATTTT
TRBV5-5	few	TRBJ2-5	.	CASTVGTNEKTQYF	TGTGCCAGCACTGTCGGGACCAACGAAAAGACCCAGTACTTC
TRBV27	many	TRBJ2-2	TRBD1	CASKQGTDTGELFF	TGTGCCAGTAAACAGGGGACCGACACCGGGGAGCTGTTTTTT
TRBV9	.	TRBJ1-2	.	CASSGRTGQRYGYTF	TGTGCCAGCAGCGGCCGAACGGGCCAGCGGTATGGCTACACCTTC
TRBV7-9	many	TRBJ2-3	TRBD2	CASSSGTSASTDTQYF	TGTGCCAGCAGCTCCGGGACTAGCGCTAGCACAGATACGCAGTATTTT
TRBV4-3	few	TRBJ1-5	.	CASSQDRASNQPQHF	TGCGCCAGCAGCCAAGACAGGGCTAGCAATCAGCCCCAGCATTTT
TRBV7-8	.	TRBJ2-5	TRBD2	CASSPRRTSGNFQETQYF	TGTGCCAGCAGCCCCCGACGGACTAGCGGAAATTTCCAAGAGACCCAGTACTTC
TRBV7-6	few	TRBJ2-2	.	CASSLDISGELFF	TGTGCCAGCAGCTTAGACATATCCGGGGAGCTGTTTTTT
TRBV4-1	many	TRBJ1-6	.	CASSQGSPGQNNSPLHF	TGCGCCAGCAGCCAAGGGAGTCCAGGACAAAATAATTCACCCCTCCACTTT
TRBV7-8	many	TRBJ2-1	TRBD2	CASSSGTTGYEQFF	TGTGCCAGCAGCTCTGGGACTACCGGCTATGAGCAGTTCTTC
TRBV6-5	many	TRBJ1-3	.	CASTRDGDSGNTIYF	TGTGCCAGCACCAGGGACGGTGACTCTGGAAACACCATATATTTT
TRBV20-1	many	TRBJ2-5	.	CSARDRSYEASLKTQYF	TGCAGTGCTAGAGATCGGTCGTACGAGGCGAGCCTTAAGACCCAGTACTTC
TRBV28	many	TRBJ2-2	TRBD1	CASVTPQGQGNTGELFF	TGTGCCAGCGTAACTCCACAGGGGCAGGGGAACACCGGGGAGCTGTTTTTT
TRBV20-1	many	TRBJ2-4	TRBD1	CSARDNVRGQGGIQYF	TGCAGTGCTAGAGATAATGTCCGCGGACAGGGGGGGATTCAGTACTTC
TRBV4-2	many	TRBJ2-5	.	CASSPVVGAGSETQYF	TGTGCCAGCAGTCCTGTGGTGGGGGCCGGCTCGGAGACCCAGTACTTC
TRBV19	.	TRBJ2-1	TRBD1	CASSTRGQGFYNEQFF	TGTGCCAGTAGTACACGGGGACAGGGGTTTTACAATGAGCAGTTCTTC
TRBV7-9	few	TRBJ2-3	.	CASSLAGRGGGGPDTQYF	TGTGCCAGCAGCTTAGCGGGACGCGGAGGGGGCGGCCCAGATACGCAGTATTTT
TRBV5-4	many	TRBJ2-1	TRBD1	CASRPGDREYNEQFF	TGTGCCAGCAGGCCCGGGGACAGGGAGTACAATGAGCAGTTCTTC
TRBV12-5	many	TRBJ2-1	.	CASGLGDSRYNEQFF	TGTGCTAGTGGTTTGGGGGACTCCCGATACAATGAGCAGTTCTTC
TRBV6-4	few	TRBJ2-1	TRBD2	CASSDSGAGGYNEQFF	TGTGCCAGCAGTGACTCAGGAGCGGGGGGGTACAATGAGCAGTTCTTC
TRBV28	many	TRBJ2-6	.	CASSLWGAGANVLTF	TGTGCCAGCAGTTTGTGGGGGGCCGGGGCCAACGTCCTGACTTTC
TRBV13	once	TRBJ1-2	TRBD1	CASSLERGRDGYTF	TGTGCCAGCAGCTTGGAGAGGGGGCGAGATGGCTACACCTTC
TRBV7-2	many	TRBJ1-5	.	CASSLSGYQPQHF	TGTGCCAGCAGCTTATCAGGGTATCAGCCCCAGCATTTT
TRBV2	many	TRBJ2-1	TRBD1	CASSEGQGAYNEQFF	TGTGCCAGCAGTGAAGGGCAGGGGGCCTACAATGAGCAGTTCTTC
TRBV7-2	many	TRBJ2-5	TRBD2	CASSPELAGGPETQYF	TGTGCCAGCAGCCCGGAACTAGCGGGGGGGCCGGAGACCCAGTACTTC
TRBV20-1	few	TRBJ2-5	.	CSATVSQETQYF	TGCAGTGCTACAGTAAGCCAAGAGACCCAGTACTTC
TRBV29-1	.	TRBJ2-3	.	CSVEGTSTDTQYF	TGCAGCGTAGAGGGAACTAGCACAGATACGCAGTATTTT
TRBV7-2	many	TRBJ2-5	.	CASSQIQGAQETQYF	TGTGCCAGCAGCCAGATACAGGGAGCCCAAGAGACCCAGTACTTC